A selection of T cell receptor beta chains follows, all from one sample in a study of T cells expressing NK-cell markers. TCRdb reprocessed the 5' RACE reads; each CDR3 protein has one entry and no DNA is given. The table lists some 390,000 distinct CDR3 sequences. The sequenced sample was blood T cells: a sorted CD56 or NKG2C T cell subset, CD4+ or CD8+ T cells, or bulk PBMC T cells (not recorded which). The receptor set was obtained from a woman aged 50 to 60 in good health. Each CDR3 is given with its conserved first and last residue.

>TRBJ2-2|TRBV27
CASSWTGLVGELFF
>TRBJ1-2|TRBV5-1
CASSLAGAGITRNYGYTF
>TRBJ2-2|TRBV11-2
CASGLGGELFF
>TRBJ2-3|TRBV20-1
CSAGRRLAGTDTQYF
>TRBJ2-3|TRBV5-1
CASSLPPDQHKDTQYF
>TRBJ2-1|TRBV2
CASSGQAGAPSYNEQFF
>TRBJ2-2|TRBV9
CASSVEASPQLFF
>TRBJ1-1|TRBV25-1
CASKGLRNTEAFF
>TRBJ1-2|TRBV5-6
CASSVAPTGSYGYTF
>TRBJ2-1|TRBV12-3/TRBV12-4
CASSQRTNGDLNEQFF
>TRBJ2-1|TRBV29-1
CSVDPSVGEQFF
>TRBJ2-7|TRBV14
CASSQRLAGGLYEQYF
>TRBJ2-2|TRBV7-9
CASSLFPFSGAGELFF
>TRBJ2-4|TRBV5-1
CASSPPGLAGGGAIQYF
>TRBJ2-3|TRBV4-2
CASSQVSGGPITDTQYF
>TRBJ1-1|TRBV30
CAWSVQGDTEAFF
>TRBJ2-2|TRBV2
CASGVAPKRDTGELFF
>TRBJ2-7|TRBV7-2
CASSLTRTSGVYEQYF
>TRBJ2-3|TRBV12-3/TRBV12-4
CATRGLAESTDTQYF
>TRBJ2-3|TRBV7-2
CASSTKPSGSPDTQYF
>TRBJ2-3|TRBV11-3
CASSLEDVPGQNTDTQYF
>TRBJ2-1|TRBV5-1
CASSTIRLAGELGEQFF
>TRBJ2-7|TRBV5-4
CASSLRQTPYEQYF
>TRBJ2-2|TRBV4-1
CASRRLAGSGELFF
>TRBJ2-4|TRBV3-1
CASSQGRLAGGHLAKNIQYF
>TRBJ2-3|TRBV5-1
CASSPQRIDTQYF
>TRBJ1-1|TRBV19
CASSTPQGVNTEAFF
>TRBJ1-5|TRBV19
CASSILAMPIRPQHF
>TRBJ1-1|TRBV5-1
CASSLSARTNTEAFF
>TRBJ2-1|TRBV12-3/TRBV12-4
CASSLYEGRGNEQFF
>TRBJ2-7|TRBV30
CAYDRGRQQYF
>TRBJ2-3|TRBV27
CASSFSGVGDTQYF
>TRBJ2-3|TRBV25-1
CASSGTTTDTQYF
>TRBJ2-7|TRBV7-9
CASSSTLGGVYEQYF
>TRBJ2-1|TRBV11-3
CASSAGLAHEQFF
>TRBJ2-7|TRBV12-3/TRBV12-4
CASSPRGAFDEQYF
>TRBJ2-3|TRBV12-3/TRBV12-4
CASSLAQTLAEITDTQYF
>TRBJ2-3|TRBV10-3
CAISDRVRKDTQYF
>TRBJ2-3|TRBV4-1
CASSQVAASSTDTQYF
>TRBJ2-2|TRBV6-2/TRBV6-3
CASRPSTGELFF
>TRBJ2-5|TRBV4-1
CASSQRTGEEETQYF
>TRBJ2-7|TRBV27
CASSLFPTMLALDEQYF
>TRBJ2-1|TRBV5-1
CASSSDRGRLHEQFF
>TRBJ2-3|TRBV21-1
CASSTRPEEREGTSTDTQYF
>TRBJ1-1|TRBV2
CASTEGQGDTEAFF
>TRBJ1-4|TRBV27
CASRMGYFEGATNEKLFF
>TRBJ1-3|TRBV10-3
CAIRNANTIYF
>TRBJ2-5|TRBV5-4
CASSPTRGGETQYF